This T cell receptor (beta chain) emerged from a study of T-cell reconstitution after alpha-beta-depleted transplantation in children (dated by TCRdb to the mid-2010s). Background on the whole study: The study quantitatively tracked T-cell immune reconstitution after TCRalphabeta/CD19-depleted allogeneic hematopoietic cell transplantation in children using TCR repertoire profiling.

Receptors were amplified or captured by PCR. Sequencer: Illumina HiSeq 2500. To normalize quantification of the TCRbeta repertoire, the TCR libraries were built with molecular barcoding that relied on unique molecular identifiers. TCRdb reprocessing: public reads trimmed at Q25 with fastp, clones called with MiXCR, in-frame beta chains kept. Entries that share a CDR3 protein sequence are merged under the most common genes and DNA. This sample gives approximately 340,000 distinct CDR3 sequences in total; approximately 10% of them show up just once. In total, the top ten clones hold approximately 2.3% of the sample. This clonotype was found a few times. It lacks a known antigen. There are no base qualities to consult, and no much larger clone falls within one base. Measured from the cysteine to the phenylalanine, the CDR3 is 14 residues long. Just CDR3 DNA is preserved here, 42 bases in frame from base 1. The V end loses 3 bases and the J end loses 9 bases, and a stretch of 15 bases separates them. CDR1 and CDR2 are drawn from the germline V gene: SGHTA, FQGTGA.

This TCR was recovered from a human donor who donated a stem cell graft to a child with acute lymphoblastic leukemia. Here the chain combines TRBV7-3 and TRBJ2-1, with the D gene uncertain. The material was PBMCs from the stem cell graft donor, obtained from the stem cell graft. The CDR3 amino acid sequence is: CASSFHDLAGEQFF. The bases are TGTGCCAGCAGCTTTCATGACTTAGCTGGTGAGCAGTTCTTC. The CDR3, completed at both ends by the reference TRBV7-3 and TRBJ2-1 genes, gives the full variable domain GAGVSQTPSNKVTEKGKYVELRCDPISGHTALYWYRQSLGQGPEFLIYFQGTGAADDSGLPNDRFFAVRPEGSVSTLKIQRTERGDSAVYLCASSFHDLAGEQFFGPGTRLTVL.